This TCR beta chain was captured in a study of T-cell reconstitution after alpha-beta-depleted transplantation in children. General observations from the study: Some patients' high day-60 TCRbeta diversity was traced to surviving recipient T cells and thymic progenitors. Approximately two months post-transplant, alpha-beta T cells reportedly originated from several hundred expanded graft clones. At the one-year point after transplant, T-cell counts and TCRbeta diversity were found to come mostly from T cells that had been newly produced.

This clonotype was seen only a few times. The antigen is not known. The CDR3 is 11 residues long. V gave up 4 bases and J gave up 6 bases, with 5 bases separating them. Germline-derived CDR1 and CDR2 are SGHRS and YFSETQ. Unique molecular identifiers were incorporated into the prepared TCRbeta library. TCRdb reprocessed the PCR reads via MiXCR and lists one record per CDR3 protein. The sample consists of fewer than 700,000 distinct CDR3 sequences, under 15% of them appearing once. The chain has TRBV5-1 and TRBJ2-1; no clear D. The source is a male patient aged 10-17 years who had a stem cell transplant for acute myeloid leukemia, so the T cells may come from the graft donor. The source material was PBMCs, mostly from graft donor cells, sampled 360 days after TCRalphabeta/CD19-depleted stem cell transplant. The CDR3 sequence is CASSTFNEQFF. The CDR3 DNA is TGCGCCAGCAGCACTTTCAATGAGCAGTTCTTC.